These T cell receptor beta chains were read from a single sample in a study of human T cells and chemical hapten exposure. A single record per CDR3 protein comes from TCRdb applying MiXCR to the 5' RACE reads. The table has over 95,000 distinct CDR3 sequences, more than 15% seen once. These receptors were obtained from a human donor in good health. The CDR3 runs from the conserved cysteine through the conserved F or W.

TRBJ2-3 TRBV20-1 CSARRAGITDTQYF
TRBJ1-1 TRBV7-9 CASSLDSPEAFF
TRBJ1-1 TRBV6-6 CASSDTGGVTTEAFF
TRBJ1-5 TRBV7-7 CASSLGFGQPQHF
TRBJ1-1 TRBV6-5 CASQRGGTEAFF
TRBJ2-1 TRBV19 CASSNHGGSYNEQFF
TRBJ1-5 TRBV5-1 CASSLGGRDQPQHF
TRBJ2-7 TRBV12-3/TRBV12-4 CASSFSASGMSEQYF
TRBJ1-1 TRBV10-3 CAISESGNGRAEAFF
TRBJ1-5 TRBV20-1 CSAPAGNVNQPQHF
TRBJ2-7 TRBV28 CASSPRLLDYEQYF
TRBJ2-2 TRBV18 CASSPTQSGRPNTGELFF
TRBJ2-7 TRBV19 CASSTRAGGSYEQYF
TRBJ1-2 TRBV12-3/TRBV12-4 CASSRGISGYTF
TRBJ2-3 TRBV20-1 CSARVRQTSGHPSTDTQYF
TRBJ2-5 TRBV7-8 CASSYLIEQETQYF
TRBJ1-4 TRBV25-1 CASGGASVANEKLFF
TRBJ2-1 TRBV6-5 CASSLAGVWYNEQFF
TRBJ2-3 TRBV29-1 CSVEGSQGLAGTFTDTQYF
TRBJ2-7 TRBV28 CASSSLDSYEQYF
TRBJ1-1 TRBV28 CASRDRGGTEAFF
TRBJ2-1 TRBV9 CASSVDPPGADYNEQFF
TRBJ2-5 TRBV6-5 CASTRDRQETQYF
TRBJ1-2 TRBV5-1 CASSLATFPLAF
TRBJ2-7 TRBV5-6 CASSPGVLPYEQYF
TRBJ2-3 TRBV28 CASSSDRGPSTDTQYF
TRBJ1-5 TRBV5-1 CASSLDGGGNQPQHF
TRBJ2-3 TRBV28 CASSLSVASTADTQYF
TRBJ2-1 TRBV7-9 CASSPHPRTNYNEQFF
TRBJ2-7 TRBV6-5 CASSFGEAYEQYF